A selection of T cell receptor beta chains follows, all from one sample in a study of T cells after posttransplantation cyclophosphamide. Profiled with immunoSEQ multiplex PCR; TCRdb holds only in-frame clones, not every one. The table includes about 3,400 clones, 75% to 90% detected once. The source was PBMCs, collected after allogeneic stem cell transplant with posttransplant cyclophosphamide. These TCRs come from a female patient in her fifties who received an allogeneic stem cell transplant from an unrelated donor, was CMV-positive, and had acute and chronic GVHD. Some T cells may arise from the graft donor. Both conserved end residues are part of each CDR3. D genes are given only for firm matches. Clone size, where shown, is once, few, many, or a class for clones that have expanded.

j_call,clone_size,v_call,d_call,cdr3_nt,cdr3_aa
TRBJ1-5,once,TRBV14,TRBD1,TGTGCCAGCAGCCAAGCTCCGGGACAGGGTCGGAATCAGCCCCAGCATTTT,CASSQAPGQGRNQPQHF
TRBJ2-1,NA,TRBV28,TRBD2,TGTGCCAGCACCCTCTCGCGGGGAGGGTCCTACAATGAGCAGTTCTTC,CASTLSRGGSYNEQFF
TRBJ2-5,NA,TRBV6-1,NA,TGTGCCAGCAGTGAAAACACAGGGCGGAGAGAGACCCAGTACTTC,CASSENTGRRETQYF
TRBJ1-6,NA,TRBV11-2,NA,TGTGCCAGCAGCCCCGACAGGTCCTCACCCCTCCACTTT,CASSPDRSSPLHF
TRBJ2-6,NA,TRBV2,NA,TGTGCCAGCAGTGACAGGGTTGGGGCCAACGTCCTGACTTTC,CASSDRVGANVLTF
TRBJ2-5,NA,TRBV19,NA,TGTGCCAGTAGCCTTGGGTCCAGGGTAGAGACCCAGTACTTC,CASSLGSRVETQYF
TRBJ1-2,NA,TRBV5-1,NA,TGCGCCAGCAGGGAACCTAGGGGTAACTATGGCTACACCTTC,CASREPRGNYGYTF
TRBJ2-5,NA,TRBV19,TRBD2,TGTGCCACCGGGACTAGCGGAGAGACCCAGTACTTC,CATGTSGETQYF
TRBJ2-1,NA,TRBV14,NA,TGTGCCAGCAGTCCTGAACCTCAGACTAGAATCTCCTACAATGAGCAGTTCTTC,CASSPEPQTRISYNEQFF
TRBJ2-7,few,TRBV6-1,NA,TGTGCCAGCACCCAATCCCGAGAGAACGAGCAGTACTTC,CASTQSRENEQYF
TRBJ2-2,NA,TRBV4-1,TRBD2,TGCGCCAGCAGCCGTGCAGCATCGGTAATAGCGGGAGTTATCGCCGGGGAGCTGTTTTTT,CASSRAASVIAGVIAGELFF
TRBJ2-2,NA,TRBV27,TRBD2,TGTGCCAGCAGTTTATCGTCGCTAGCGGGCGAGAACACCGGGGAGCTGTTTTTT,CASSLSSLAGENTGELFF
TRBJ2-1,few,TRBV6-4,TRBD2,TGTGCCACCAGAACTAGCGGGGAATACAATGAGCAGTTCTTC,CATRTSGEYNEQFF
TRBJ2-3,NA,TRBV19,TRBD2,TGTGCCAGTCAGGCGGCTAGCGGCCGCACAGATACGCAGTATTTT,CASQAASGRTDTQYF
TRBJ1-5,NA,TRBV28,TRBD1,TGTGCCAGCAGTTCATACGGACAGGCGGGCAATCAGCCCCAGCATTTT,CASSSYGQAGNQPQHF
TRBJ2-7,NA,TRBV27,TRBD2,TGTGCCAGCAGTAGACGGGAGGGACCCTACGAGCAGTACTTC,CASSRREGPYEQYF
TRBJ2-7,NA,TRBV11-3,NA,TGTGCCAGCAGCTTAGTACTAGAAGCCTACGAGCAGTACTTC,CASSLVLEAYEQYF
TRBJ1-1,NA,TRBV6-5,NA,TGTGCTTCTAATTCGGCGGGGAACACTGAAGCTTTCTTT,CASNSAGNTEAFF
TRBJ2-7,NA,TRBV5-6,NA,TGTGCCAGCAGCTTGGAGAGACGGTCGGGCTACGAGCAGTACTTC,CASSLERRSGYEQYF
TRBJ2-2,NA,TRBV2,NA,TGTGCCAGCAGCAAAACTGCCACCGGGGAGCTGTTTTTT,CASSKTATGELFF
TRBJ2-7,large,TRBV19,NA,TGTGCCAGTAGTATAGGGCAGACACACTACGAGCAGTACTTC,CASSIGQTHYEQYF
TRBJ2-1,NA,TRBV11-3,TRBD2,TGTGCCAGCAGCTCCTCCGGGACTAGGGTGACTGAGCAGTTCTTC,CASSSSGTRVTEQFF
TRBJ1-5,NA,TRBV19,NA,TGTGCCAGTAGTTTCTTGGGGGGAAAATTGGATCAGCCCCAGCATTTT,CASSFLGGKLDQPQHF
TRBJ2-3,few,TRBV28,NA,TGTGCCAGCAGCCATACAGGACGGACCAGCACAGATACGCAGTATTTT,CASSHTGRTSTDTQYF
TRBJ2-2,once,TRBV27,TRBD2,TGTGCCAGCACATCTAGCGGGAGCGTCACCGGGGAGCTGTTTTTT,CASTSSGSVTGELFF
TRBJ2-1,NA,TRBV7-2,TRBD2,TGTGCCAGCAGCCGGGGGGACTCCTACAATGAGCAGTTCTTC,CASSRGDSYNEQFF
TRBJ2-5,NA,TRBV4-3,NA,TGCGCCAGCAGCCAAGGCAGGCCCCCAGAGACCCAGTACTTC,CASSQGRPPETQYF
TRBJ1-6,once,TRBV7-2,NA,TGTGCCAGCAGCCTACAGCGACGGGAGGATTCACCCCTCCACTTT,CASSLQRREDSPLHF
TRBJ2-5,NA,TRBV10-3,TRBD2,TGTGCCATCAGTCACACTAGCGGGGGGGCCGCGGGAGAGACCCAGTACTTC,CAISHTSGGAAGETQYF